The clone carrying this T cell receptor beta chain appeared a single time. What it recognizes is unknown. TCRdb keeps only in-frame clones here, not all; method: immunoSEQ multiplex PCR. This sample has tens of thousands of clones, with roughly 90% found just once. Germline lookup yields CDR1 SEHNR and CDR2 FQNEAQ (reference sequence). The CDR3 sequence is 13 residues long. Deletions cut 6 bases from V and 2 bases from J, with 8 bases between. The sample belongs to a study of OX40 agonist ivuxolimab in advanced cancers. Turning to the study itself: A history of anti-PD-1, anti-PD-L1 or anti-CTLA-4 therapy was acceptable, and about 40% had some.

Overall study findings and caveats: With doses of 0.1 to 3.0 mg/kg, CD4+ and CD8+ blood T cells had undergone clonal expansion by week 6. Averaged across samples, CD8+ T cells carried more expanded clones than CD4+ did.

The sequencing used CD4+ or CD8+ T cells sorted from blood, collected in a trial of the OX40 agonist ivuxolimab. The receptor's source is an adult with an advanced solid tumor such as melanoma, head and neck, liver or kidney cancer. The rearrangement links TRBV7-9 to TRBJ1-5; D gene uncertain. This CDR3 is CASSIVGNQPQHF. The CDR3 DNA reads TGTGCCAGCAGTATAGTAGGCAATCAGCCCCAGCATTTT.